A selection of T cell receptor beta chains follows, all from one sample in a study of blood T cells in healthy people across ages. MiXCR, applied by TCRdb to the 5' RACE reads, yields one record per CDR3 protein. The table lists about 780,000 distinct CDR3 sequences, about half of them singletons, with 18% in the top ten. Specimen: blood. The receptors were gathered from a man older than 75 in good health. Each CDR3 is given without its conserved first and last residue.

v_gene	j_gene	CDR3aa
TRBV19	TRBJ2-6	ASADRTPGANVLT
TRBV11-2	TRBJ2-2	ASNPSRLAGARTGGLF
TRBV28	TRBJ1-2	ASSSRHYEGYT
TRBV4-3	TRBJ2-1	ASSQDWDNSGLVTHEQF
TRBV20-1	TRBJ2-1	SARARSNEQF
TRBV7-8	TRBJ2-7	ASSFQTEMRSYEQY
TRBV5-1	TRBJ2-7	ASSLGGRALDEQY
TRBV5-8	TRBJ2-3	ASSPGTSIINTDTQY
TRBV7-2	TRBJ2-3	ASSLDLLDPRNTQY
TRBV20-1	.	SAGGLAYEQY
TRBV18	TRBJ2-5	ASSPQGTVQETQY
TRBV7-8	TRBJ2-1	ASSRLSSYNEQF
TRBV29-1	TRBJ2-7	SVVQAYEQY
TRBV6-1	TRBJ2-7	ASSDPSGRTDEQY
TRBV2	TRBJ2-7	VSSEAAASYEQY
TRBV15	TRBJ2-1	ATSRELAGASEQF
TRBV27	.	ASSFTAGTPMGTQY
TRBV27	TRBJ2-5	ASSPTTGYQETQY
TRBV5-4	TRBJ1-1	ASSREFQTTKDGAF
TRBV29-1	TRBJ1-4	SVNGQGATNEKLF
TRBV18	TRBJ2-4	ASSPKEEGSIQY
TRBV4-1	TRBJ1-5	ASSQVWDLGNQPQH
TRBV10-3	TRBJ2-6	AISDQADPSGANVLT
TRBV29-1	TRBJ1-2	SALGTGRGYGYT
TRBV28	TRBJ2-5	ASSFSVLATQY